These T cell receptor beta chains were read from a single sample in a study of blood T cell repertoires in COVID-19. Method: immunoSEQ multiplex PCR; TCRdb's copy keeps in-frame clones and lacks some. Of about 200,000 clones detected, 70% to 90% appear once; the ten largest clones hold roughly 4.9%. The sample was PBMCs or T cells enriched from blood (not recorded which). The receptor set was obtained from a woman aged 30 to 39 who had been exposed to COVID-19. CDR3s include the opening cysteine and the closing phenylalanine or tryptophan. The order of the fields is D gene, J gene, V gene, CDR3 protein. A D gene is named only where the DNA matches it firmly.

D gene: TRBD1
J gene: TRBJ2-1
V gene: TRBV5-1
CDR3 protein: CASSLDRGPYNEQFF

D gene: TRBD1
J gene: TRBJ1-3
V gene: TRBV6-5
CDR3 protein: CASSQQGATGNTIYF

D gene: .
J gene: TRBJ1-5
V gene: TRBV28
CDR3 protein: CASSLGLEHQPQHF

D gene: .
J gene: TRBJ1-2
V gene: TRBV7-8
CDR3 protein: CASSPDRANYGYTF

D gene: .
J gene: TRBJ2-7
V gene: TRBV29-1
CDR3 protein: CSPPTASYEQYF

D gene: .
J gene: TRBJ2-1
V gene: TRBV12-5
CDR3 protein: CASGFRLAHDASSYNEQFF

D gene: TRBD1
J gene: TRBJ2-1
V gene: TRBV30
CDR3 protein: CAWSPGQVSYNEQFF

D gene: .
J gene: TRBJ2-1
V gene: TRBV18
CDR3 protein: CASSPQRQYNEQFF

D gene: .
J gene: TRBJ1-6
V gene: TRBV7-2
CDR3 protein: CASSSLGPSGSPLHF

D gene: TRBD1
J gene: TRBJ1-6
V gene: TRBV5-1
CDR3 protein: CASSRNPRQGQNNNSPLHF

D gene: TRBD1
J gene: TRBJ2-2
V gene: TRBV6-5
CDR3 protein: CASSLQGLHTGELFF

D gene: TRBD1
J gene: TRBJ2-1
V gene: TRBV19
CDR3 protein: CASDLGQGYNEQFF

D gene: .
J gene: TRBJ2-3
V gene: TRBV19
CDR3 protein: CASSIVADTQYF

D gene: TRBD1
J gene: TRBJ1-1
V gene: TRBV5-1
CDR3 protein: CASSLVPGGKNTEAFF

D gene: .
J gene: TRBJ2-7
V gene: TRBV6-5
CDR3 protein: CASSHVAGQYF

D gene: TRBD1
J gene: TRBJ1-2
V gene: TRBV3-1/TRBV3-2
CDR3 protein: CASSLQGGYGYTF

D gene: TRBD1
J gene: TRBJ2-7
V gene: TRBV7-9
CDR3 protein: CASSLGQGVSEQYF

D gene: .
J gene: TRBJ2-5
V gene: TRBV29-1
CDR3 protein: CSVTGETQYF

D gene: TRBD1
J gene: TRBJ1-1
V gene: TRBV9
CDR3 protein: CASSVDPTGSEAFF

D gene: .
J gene: TRBJ2-7
V gene: TRBV20-1
CDR3 protein: CSATQSYEQYF

D gene: TRBD1
J gene: TRBJ1-5
V gene: TRBV19
CDR3 protein: CASSTPDRGERNQPQHF

D gene: TRBD2
J gene: TRBJ2-3
V gene: TRBV9
CDR3 protein: CASSAGLAGAYTDTQYF

D gene: TRBD1
J gene: TRBJ1-5
V gene: TRBV29-1
CDR3 protein: CSAGTGEDGPQHF

D gene: .
J gene: TRBJ2-3
V gene: TRBV5-8
CDR3 protein: CASSFERADTDTQYF

D gene: .
J gene: TRBJ2-7
V gene: TRBV7-2
CDR3 protein: CASSLALRAEQYF

D gene: TRBD1
J gene: TRBJ2-3
V gene: TRBV2
CDR3 protein: CASRAGQGGTDTQYF

D gene: TRBD1
J gene: TRBJ1-2
V gene: TRBV29-1
CDR3 protein: CSVGTGRTTNYGYTF

D gene: TRBD2
J gene: TRBJ2-3
V gene: TRBV5-1
CDR3 protein: CASSPSRTSGGVDTQYF

D gene: .
J gene: TRBJ2-5
V gene: TRBV7-8
CDR3 protein: CASSGVYPGLPGTQYF

D gene: .
J gene: TRBJ2-1
V gene: TRBV7-9
CDR3 protein: CASTLSRTVDNEQFF

D gene: TRBD2
J gene: TRBJ2-1
V gene: TRBV24-1
CDR3 protein: CATSDRGLAGESYNEQFF

D gene: TRBD1
J gene: TRBJ2-5
V gene: TRBV4-2
CDR3 protein: CASSQDRRTGVGETQYF

D gene: .
J gene: TRBJ2-7
V gene: TRBV10-2
CDR3 protein: CASSSWTANYEQYF

D gene: TRBD1
J gene: TRBJ1-1
V gene: TRBV7-8
CDR3 protein: CASSLVETGFPEAFF

D gene: TRBD1
J gene: TRBJ2-7
V gene: TRBV5-1
CDR3 protein: CASSLAGQGTGEQYF

D gene: TRBD1
J gene: TRBJ1-4
V gene: TRBV28
CDR3 protein: CASRRRDRGILFF

D gene: .
J gene: TRBJ1-1
V gene: TRBV5-6
CDR3 protein: CASSFQGIEMNTEAFF

D gene: TRBD1
J gene: TRBJ2-2
V gene: TRBV5-1
CDR3 protein: CASIRTGTGNTGELFF

D gene: .
J gene: TRBJ2-1
V gene: TRBV24-1
CDR3 protein: CATLRQSSYNEQFF

D gene: TRBD1
J gene: TRBJ1-1
V gene: TRBV5-4
CDR3 protein: CASSFDRGDTEAFF

D gene: .
J gene: TRBJ1-2
V gene: TRBV2
CDR3 protein: CASSERFFSGGTF

D gene: .
J gene: TRBJ2-7
V gene: TRBV2
CDR3 protein: CASSEWEGDTGQYF

D gene: .
J gene: TRBJ1-2
V gene: TRBV5-1
CDR3 protein: CASSFSGANGGYTF

D gene: .
J gene: TRBJ1-6
V gene: TRBV25-1
CDR3 protein: CASSAYTGERSPLHF

D gene: TRBD1
J gene: TRBJ2-2
V gene: TRBV2
CDR3 protein: CASMWDRVDTGELFF

D gene: TRBD1
J gene: TRBJ2-1
V gene: TRBV10-3
CDR3 protein: CAISGQGAANEQFF

D gene: TRBD1
J gene: TRBJ2-2
V gene: TRBV19
CDR3 protein: CASSIFWDRVFTNTGELFF

D gene: .
J gene: TRBJ2-1
V gene: TRBV5-1
CDR3 protein: CASQQGQSNEQFF

D gene: .
J gene: TRBJ2-2
V gene: TRBV5-1
CDR3 protein: CASSFDRDTGELFF

D gene: TRBD2
J gene: TRBJ2-5
V gene: TRBV5-1
CDR3 protein: CASSLGLAGGLLQTQYF

D gene: .
J gene: TRBJ1-1
V gene: TRBV19
CDR3 protein: CASTTGWEAFF

D gene: TRBD1
J gene: TRBJ2-2
V gene: TRBV7-6
CDR3 protein: CASSPWDRPNTGELFF

D gene: .
J gene: TRBJ2-5
V gene: TRBV4-1
CDR3 protein: CASSPTPHTGETQYF

D gene: TRBD1
J gene: TRBJ2-7
V gene: TRBV12-3/TRBV12-4
CDR3 protein: CASRNRQGNEQYF

D gene: .
J gene: TRBJ2-7
V gene: TRBV10-3
CDR3 protein: CAISEPNPIRGGRTYEQYF

D gene: TRBD1
J gene: TRBJ2-5
V gene: TRBV19
CDR3 protein: CASSSSPGQGRETQYF

D gene: TRBD1
J gene: TRBJ1-1
V gene: TRBV19
CDR3 protein: CASSIPRRQGVRTEAFF